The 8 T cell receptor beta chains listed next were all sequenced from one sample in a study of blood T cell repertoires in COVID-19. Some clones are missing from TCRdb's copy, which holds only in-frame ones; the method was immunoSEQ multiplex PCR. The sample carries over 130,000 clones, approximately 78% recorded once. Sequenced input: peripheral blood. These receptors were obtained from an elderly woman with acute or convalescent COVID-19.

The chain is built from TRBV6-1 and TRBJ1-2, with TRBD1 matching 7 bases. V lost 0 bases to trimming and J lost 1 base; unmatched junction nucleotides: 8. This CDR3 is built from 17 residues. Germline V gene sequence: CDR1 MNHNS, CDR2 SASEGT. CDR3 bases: TGTGCCAGCAGTGAAGCGCTATGGAGGGGGCGTAACTATGGCTACACCTTC. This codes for CASSEALWRGRNYGYTF.

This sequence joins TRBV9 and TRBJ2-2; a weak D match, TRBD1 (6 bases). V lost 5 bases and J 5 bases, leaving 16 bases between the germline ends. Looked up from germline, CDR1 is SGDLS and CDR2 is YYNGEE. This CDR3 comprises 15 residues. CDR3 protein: CASSRRGTNTGELFF. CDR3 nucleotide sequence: TGTGCCAGCAGTAGAAGGGGGACAAATACCGGGGAGCTGTTTTTT.

CDR3 nucleotide sequence: TGTGCCAGCAGCAAACTACCCACAGGGCTGGAGACCCAGTACTTC. It yields the protein CASSKLPTGLETQYF. The chain joins TRBV7-9 to TRBJ2-5; D is perhaps TRBD1 (6 bases). V was cut by 5 bases and J by 5 bases, with 18 bases left in between. The CDR3 totals 15 residues. Germline V lookup: CDR1 SEHNR, CDR2 FQNEAQ (reference sequence).

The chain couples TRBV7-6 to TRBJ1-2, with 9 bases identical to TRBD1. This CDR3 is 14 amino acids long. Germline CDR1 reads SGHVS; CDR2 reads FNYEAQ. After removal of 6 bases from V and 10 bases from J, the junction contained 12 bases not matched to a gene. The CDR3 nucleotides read TGTGCCAGCAGTCGTACAGGGACAGGGAAGGACTACACCTTC. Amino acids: CASSRTGTGKDYTF.

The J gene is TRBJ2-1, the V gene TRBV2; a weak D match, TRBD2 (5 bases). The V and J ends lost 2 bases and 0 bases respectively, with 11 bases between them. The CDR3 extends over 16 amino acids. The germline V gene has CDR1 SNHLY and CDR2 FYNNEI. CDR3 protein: CASSEFPGISYNEQFF. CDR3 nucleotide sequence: TGTGCCAGCAGTGAATTTCCGGGAATCTCCTACAATGAGCAGTTCTTC.

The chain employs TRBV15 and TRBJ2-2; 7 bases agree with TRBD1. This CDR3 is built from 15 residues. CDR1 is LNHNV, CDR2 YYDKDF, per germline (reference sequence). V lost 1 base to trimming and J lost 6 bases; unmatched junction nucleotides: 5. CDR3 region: CATSRGGQGAGELFF. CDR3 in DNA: TGTGCCACCAGCAGAGGAGGCCAGGGGGCCGGGGAGCTGTTTTTT.

As DNA, the CDR3 is TGCGCCAGCAGCTTTGGTGGGAGAAGGTCCTACGAGCAGTACTTC. This encodes CASSFGGRRSYEQYF. The chain combines TRBV5-1 with TRBJ2-7, with D possibly being TRBD2 (5 bases). With 2 bases removed from V and 1 base from J, the gap between germline ends came to 13 bases. Germline V gene sequence: CDR1 SGHRS, CDR2 YFSETQ. This CDR3 is 15 amino acids long.

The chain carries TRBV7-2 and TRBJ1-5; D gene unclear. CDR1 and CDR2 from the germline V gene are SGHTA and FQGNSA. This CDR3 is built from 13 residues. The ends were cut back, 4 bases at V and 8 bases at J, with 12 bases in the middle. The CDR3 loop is CASSSYAVEPQHF. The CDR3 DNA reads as TGTGCCAGCAGCTCCTACGCGGTTGAGCCCCAGCATTTT.